This TCR beta chain was identified during a study of T cell repertoires in cytomegalovirus infection. Whole-study context: CMV epitopes used comprised recently identified HLA-C-restricted ones and well-studied HLA-B-restricted ones. TCR beta signatures that were public indicated CMV infection and matching HLA type.

MiXCR, run by TCRdb on the reads, gives a single entry per CDR3 protein. The repertoire consists of about 830,000 distinct CDR3 sequences, with around a third occurring once and the leading ten covering about an eighth. General observations from the study: Summed public TCR beta family frequency identified CMV carriers bearing the relevant HLA. CMV-specific TCR beta clonotypes restricted by HLA-C dominated the ex vivo response.

On this clonotype itself: Its antigen remains unknown.

This CDR3 region has 15 residues. In germline, CDR1 is MNHEY, CDR2 SMNVEV (reference sequence). Trimming took 3 bases from V and 10 from J, leaving 16 bases between them. The sequence came from a human donor in good health (CMV status not recorded). Some clones in this sample may be carry-over from other donors' samples. J is TRBJ1-6 and V is TRBV27, with D uncertain. Sequencing used cultured CD8+ T cells from PBMCs, obtained from culture after CMV antigen stimulation. This chain's CDR3 is CASSFLPRSKSPLHF. The CDR3 DNA follows: TGTGCCAGCAGTTTTCTCCCTCGGTCCAAGTCACCCCTCCACTTT.